This TCR beta chain comes out of a study of blood T cell repertoires in COVID-19. Study context: Some COVID-19 samples were acute and others convalescent; all came from the United States, Italy and Spain. Nucleic acid was either cDNA or gDNA, and it came from T cells, B-cell-depleted T cells, or PBMCs.

Per the study methods: Researchers report that nucleated cell counts were estimated from reference gene primer amplification. Using immunoSEQ multiplex PCR, the repertoire was profiled, and TCRdb retains in-frame clones only, with some absent. Clone size and V and J calls were adopted from that table, with D and trimming inferred from the DNA. The sample lists nearly 15,000 clones; 88% were seen once. The CDR3 is 15 residues long. Germline values: CDR1 SEHNR, CDR2 FQNEAQ (reference sequence). V gave up 3 bases and J gave up 6 bases; unmatched junction bases: 2. Input material: peripheral blood. This receptor was identified in a human donor in a cohort sampled during active COVID-19. The V gene is TRBV7-9, the J gene TRBJ2-1, with 13 bases matching TRBD2. Here the CDR3 DNA reads TGTGCCAGCAGCTTCCGGACTAGCGGGAGCAATGAGCAGTTCTTC. Encoded protein: CASSFRTSGSNEQFF.